One sample yielded the 23 T cell receptor beta chains listed below, sequenced in a study of post-analysis software for immune sequencing data (dated by TCRdb to between 2015 and 2016). Beyond this particular receptor, the publication reports: Four or five TRBV segments, including TRBV5-6, TRBV5-1 and TRBV20-1, were significantly more frequent in patients than controls.

Library preparation employed PCR. Sequencer: Illumina HiSeq 2500. Unique molecular identifiers were incorporated into TCR beta cDNA libraries to reduce PCR and sequencing biases. Starting from the raw public reads, TCRdb applied fastp trimming at Q25, assembled clones with MiXCR and retained in-frame beta chains. Duplicate CDR3 protein sequences are folded into a single record with the most common DNA and genes. The sample table records 380,000 or so distinct CDR3 sequences; around 33% of these occur just once. Roughly an eighth of the sample rests with the top ten. No antigen is known for these receptors. Sequencing was done on a sample of blood. The receptors stem from a girl aged 5 to 17 with multiple sclerosis.

This clonotype has just a few counts. The chain couples TRBV5-4 to TRBJ2-5; D is undetermined. The end of the DNA fits TRBJ2-7 better, so the J call may be wrong. In germline, CDR1 is SGHNT, CDR2 YYREEE (reference sequence). This CDR3 contains 13 residues. DNA of the CDR3: TGTGCCAGCAGCTTGATGGGGATCCACGAGCAGTACTTC. It encodes CASSLMGIHEQYF.

V and J are TRBV12-3 or TRBV12-4 and TRBJ1-4, with unresolved D. The ends were cut back, 3 bases at V and 8 bases at J, with 7 bases in the middle. The CDR3 sequence is 12 residues long. The CDR3, as DNA: TGTGCCAGCAGTTTCGGCGAGGAAAAACTGTTTTTT. Translating it yields CASSFGEEKLFF.

The chain combines TRBV10-1 with TRBJ2-5; maybe TRBD2 (5 bases). CDR3 length equals 14 residues. V was trimmed by 0 bases and J by 3 bases, leaving 8 bases between them. The germline V gene encodes CDR1 WNHNN and CDR2 SYGVQD (reference sequence). CDR3 DNA: TGCGCCAGCAGTGAGTCAGGAGGAAAAGAGACCCAGTACTTC. Translation: CASSESGGKETQYF.

This clonotype was observed a handful of times. The chain recombines TRBV15 with TRBJ2-3, with TRBD2 matching 7 bases. Looked up from germline, CDR1 is LNHNV and CDR2 is YYDKDF (reference sequence). The CDR3 runs 18 residues. V dropped 0 bases and J dropped 0; count of bases not matched to a gene: 9. The DNA of the CDR3 is TGTGCCACCAGCAGAGAAGTTAGTGCGGGGGTTAGCACAGATACGCAGTATTTT. This encodes CATSREVSAGVSTDTQYF.

The chain has TRBV20-1 and TRBJ1-1; D uncertain. Deletions cut 4 bases from V and 3 bases from J, with 9 bases between. Germline V gives CDR1 DFQATT, CDR2 SNEGSKA (reference sequence). The CDR3 is made up of 12 amino acids. The CDR3, as DNA: TGCAGTGCTAAGGGCGGGTACACTGAAGCTTTCTTT. Its translation: CSAKGGYTEAFF.

This clonotype was detected only a few times. V gene TRBV29-1 combines with J gene TRBJ2-7; tentatively, D is TRBD1 (5 bases). The CDR3 runs to 13 residues. The V gene lost 7 bases and the J gene lost 3 bases, with 16 bases spanning the gap. The germline gives CDR1 SQVTM, CDR2 ANQGSEA. DNA of the CDR3: TGCAGCGCGGCCAGGGATCCGGGCTACGAGCAGTACTTC. It translates to CSAARDPGYEQYF.

This clonotype was seen a handful of times. This chain joins TRBV20-1 and TRBJ2-4; perhaps TRBD1 as D (6 bases). V was pared by 0 bases and J by 3 bases, with 15 bases between. Germline-derived CDR1 and CDR2 are DFQATT and SNEGSKA (reference sequence). The CDR3 is 16 amino acids. The CDR3 is CSARDRWQDSKNIQYF. In nucleotides, the CDR3 is TGCAGTGCTAGAGATCGGTGGCAGGACAGCAAAAACATTCAGTACTTC.

This clonotype was detected a few times. This chain connects TRBV4-1 to TRBJ2-2; D perhaps matches TRBD1 (7 bases). Germline V gene sequence: CDR1 MGHRA, CDR2 YSYEKL. This CDR3 is built from 17 residues. V was pared by 2 bases and J by 4 bases, with 17 bases between. The CDR3 bases are TGCGCCAGCAGCCAACGCAGCGCGGGACAGATCACCGGGGAGCTGTTTTTT. Amino acid sequence: CASSQRSAGQITGELFF.

There are many counts of this clonotype. The chain combines TRBV12-3 or TRBV12-4 with TRBJ2-7; D gene uncertain. Trimming took 11 bases from V and 2 from J, leaving 13 bases between them. CDR3 size: 12 residues. The chain's CDR3 is CAPRQPTYEQYF. In nucleotides, the CDR3 is TGTGCCCCGCGGCAGCCAACCTACGAGCAGTACTTC.

The rearrangement joins TRBV9 to TRBJ2-7; 10 bases are shared with TRBD1. J lost 0 bases, V lost 4 bases, and 10 bases had no gene match. The CDR3 consists of 17 residues. Germline CDR1 is SGDLS and CDR2 is YYNGEE. This CDR3 reads CASSPGTGAAFSYEQYF. In DNA form, the CDR3 reads TGTGCCAGCAGCCCCGGGACAGGGGCCGCGTTCTCCTACGAGCAGTACTTC.

The gene calls are TRBV9 and TRBJ1-1; possibly TRBD1 for D (6 bases). This CDR3 region has 16 residues. V dropped 0 bases and J dropped 4 bases, with 16 bases sitting between them. Germline V gene data show CDR1 as SGDLS and CDR2 as YYNGEE. The CDR3 DNA follows: TGTGCCAGCAGCGTAGGGCCACAGGGAGTGAGCACTGAAGCTTTCTTT. Translation gives CASSVGPQGVSTEAFF.

Notes on this clonotype: At one of its ends the junction is not consistent with the germline gene, which may arise from a read error. This chain links TRBV24-1 with TRBJ2-1; no reliable D call. CDR1 is KGHDR and CDR2 is SFDVKD in the germline V gene. The CDR3 loop spans 14 amino acids. CDR3 protein: CATSDSQRGLERFF. For the CDR3, the DNA is TGTGCCACCAGTGATTCACAGAGAGGCCTTGAGCGGTTCTTC.

Only a few counts were recorded for this clonotype. The V and J genes are TRBV5-1 and TRBJ2-3; D gene unclear. V was pared by 1 base and J by 6 bases, with 9 bases between. The CDR3 length is 13 residues. CDR1 and CDR2 from the germline V gene are SGHRS and YFSETQ. The CDR3 DNA reads TGCGCCAGCAGCTTGCTCTCCGGGGATACGCAGTATTTT. Amino acid sequence: CASSLLSGDTQYF.

The chain combines TRBV4-1 with TRBJ2-1; 12 positions match TRBD1. After removal of 4 bases from V and 8 bases from J, the junction contained 6 bases not matched to a gene. Germline CDR1 reads MGHRA; CDR2 reads YSYEKL. The CDR3 has 15 amino acids. CDR3 residues: CASSPRDRGLDEQFF. CDR3 nucleotides: TGCGCCAGCAGCCCTCGGGACAGGGGGCTCGATGAGCAGTTCTTC.

About this clonotype itself: The junction does not match germline at one end; this may be a read error. This chain uses TRBV12-3 or TRBV12-4 with TRBJ2-7; 9 bases line up with TRBD1. The CDR3 extends over 14 amino acids. The CDR3 bases are TGTGCCGGCAGTCCCCCCGGACAGGGGCTCGAGCAGTACTTC. It is translated as CAGSPPGQGLEQYF.

This chain connects TRBV7-2 to TRBJ2-3; D could derive from TRBD1 or TRBD2 (5 bases each). CDR3 length: 13 amino acids. V lost 4 bases to trimming and J lost 4 bases, with 9 bases between them. Germline lookup yields CDR1 SGHTA and CDR2 FQGNSA. The CDR3 coding sequence is TGTGCCAGCAGCTGGAGAGGGGCAGATACGCAGTATTTT. Translation gives CASSWRGADTQYF.

The J gene is TRBJ1-2, the V gene TRBV12-3 or TRBV12-4; 9 bases align to TRBD1. This CDR3 is built from 15 residues. V lost 6 bases to trimming and J lost 4 bases; unmatched junction nucleotides: 9. The chain's CDR3 is CASRGGGQGTYGYTF. CDR3 nucleotides: TGTGCCAGCAGGGGGGGGGGACAGGGAACCTATGGCTACACCTTC.

The table lists this clonotype with a few counts. The genes are TRBV4-2 and TRBJ2-5; a possible D gene is TRBD1 (6 bases). Per the germline V gene, CDR1 is LGHNA and CDR2 is YNFKEQ. This CDR3 region has 14 residues. The V end lost 0 bases, the J end lost 3 bases, and 8 bases lay between the germline ends. The CDR3 sequence is CASSQDGGKETQYF. The CDR3 nucleotides read TGTGCCAGCAGCCAAGATGGGGGCAAAGAGACCCAGTACTTC.

The J gene is TRBJ2-2, the V gene TRBV6-5; D unresolved. V lost 6 bases, J lost 4 bases, and 12 bases lay in between. CDR1 is MNHEY, CDR2 SVGAGI, per germline. The CDR3 loop spans 14 amino acids. The CDR3 DNA follows: TGTGCCAGCAGCTACGCTAGGTTCACCGGGGAGCTGTTTTTT. This gives the protein CASSYARFTGELFF.

The chain combines TRBV7-2 with TRBJ2-5, with D maybe TRBD2 (5 bases). This CDR3 is 14 amino acids long. Germline CDR1 SGHTA, CDR2 FQGNSA. V lost 0 bases to trimming and J lost 2 bases, with 7 bases between them. The CDR3 here is CASSLARTQETQYF. The CDR3 region has the DNA TGTGCCAGCAGCTTAGCGCGGACTCAAGAGACCCAGTACTTC.

The chain employs TRBV19 and TRBJ1-2; D remains unclear. Germline CDR1 is LNHDA and CDR2 is SQIVND (reference sequence). The CDR3 loop spans 13 amino acids. V dropped 3 bases and J dropped 6 bases, with 11 bases sitting between them. Here the CDR3 reads CASSMTGRDGYTF. DNA of the CDR3: TGTGCCAGTAGTATGACCGGGAGGGATGGCTACACCTTC.

CDR3 protein: CASSQESGGAAYNEQFF. CDR3 in DNA: TGTGCCAGCAGCCAAGAAAGTGGGGGGGCCGCCTACAATGAGCAGTTCTTC. J is TRBJ2-1 and V is TRBV3-1; D may be TRBD2 (7 bases). The ends were cut back, 0 bases at V and 2 bases at J, with 14 bases in the middle. Germline CDR1 and CDR2: LGHDT and YNNKEL (reference sequence). This CDR3 spans 17 amino acids.

The chain recombines TRBV25-1 with TRBJ1-1, with D maybe TRBD1 (5 bases). The CDR3 length is 14 residues. Germline-derived CDR1 and CDR2 are MGHDK and SYGVNS. V dropped 4 bases and J dropped 3 bases, with 12 bases sitting between them. CDR3 in DNA: TGTGCCAGCAGTGCGTTTACAGGTGACACTGAAGCTTTCTTT. This codes for CASSAFTGDTEAFF. The whole variable domain, filled in from reference TRBV25-1 and TRBJ1-1, reads EADIYQTPRYLVIGTGKKITLECSQTMGHDKMYWYQQDPGMELHLIHYSYGVNSTEKGDLSSESTVSRIRTEHFPLTLESARPSHTSQYLCASSAFTGDTEAFFGQGTRLTVV.